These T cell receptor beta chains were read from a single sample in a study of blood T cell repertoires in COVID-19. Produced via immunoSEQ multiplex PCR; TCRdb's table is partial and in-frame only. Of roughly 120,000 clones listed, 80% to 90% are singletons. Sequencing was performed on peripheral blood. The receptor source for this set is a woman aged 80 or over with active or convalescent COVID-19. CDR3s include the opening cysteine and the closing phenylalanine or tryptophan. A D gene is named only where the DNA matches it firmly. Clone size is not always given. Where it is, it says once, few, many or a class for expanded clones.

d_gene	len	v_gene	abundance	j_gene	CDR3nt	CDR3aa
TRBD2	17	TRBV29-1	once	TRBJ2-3	TGCAGCGGGTCCGGGACTAGCGGGAGTCATAGGGCAGATACGCAGTATTTT	CSGSGTSGSHRADTQYF
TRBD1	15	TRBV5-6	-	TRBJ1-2	TGTGCCAGCAGCTTGGTTCCCAGGGGGAGCTATGGCTACACCTTC	CASSLVPRGSYGYTF
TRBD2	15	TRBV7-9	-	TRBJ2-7	TGTGCCAGCAGCACCTACGGGGGACTAGTAGACGAGCAGTACTTC	CASSTYGGLVDEQYF
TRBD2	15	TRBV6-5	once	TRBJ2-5	TGTGCCAGCAGTTCCCTTGGGGCGGGAGAAGAGACCCAGTACTTC	CASSSLGAGEETQYF
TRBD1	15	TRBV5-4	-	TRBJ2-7	TGTGCCAGCAGCTTGGCGCCGGGACAGGGAGGAGAGCAGTACTTC	CASSLAPGQGGEQYF
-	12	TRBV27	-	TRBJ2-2	TGTGCCAGCAGCTTTAACACCGGGGAGCTGTTTTTT	CASSFNTGELFF
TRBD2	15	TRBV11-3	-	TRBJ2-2	TGTGCCAGCAGCAGGACTAGCGGGAGCACCGGGGAGCTGTTTTTT	CASSRTSGSTGELFF
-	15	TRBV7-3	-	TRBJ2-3	TGTGCCAGCAGCTTAAGTCGGGAGCGCACAGATACGCAGTATTTT	CASSLSRERTDTQYF
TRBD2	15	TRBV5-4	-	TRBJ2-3	TGTGCCAGCAGCGGCGGGACTAAAGGCACAGATACGCAGTATTTT	CASSGGTKGTDTQYF
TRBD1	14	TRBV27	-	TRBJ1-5	TGTGCCAGCAGTCGACAGGGGGTAGGTCAGCCCCAGCATTTT	CASSRQGVGQPQHF
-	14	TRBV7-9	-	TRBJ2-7	TGTGCCAGCAGCCCCATCCTGCAGGAGGACGAGCAGTACTTC	CASSPILQEDEQYF
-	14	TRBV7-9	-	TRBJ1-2	TGTGCCAGCAGCTTAGAATCAGGGTCCTATGGCTACACCTTC	CASSLESGSYGYTF
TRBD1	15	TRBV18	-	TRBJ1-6	TGTGCCAGCTCACCAGCACGGCAGGGGGGTTCACCCCTCCACTTT	CASSPARQGGSPLHF
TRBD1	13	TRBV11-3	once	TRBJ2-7	TGTGCCAGCAGCTCCGGACAGGGCCACGAGCAGTACTTC	CASSSGQGHEQYF
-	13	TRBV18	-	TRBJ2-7	TGTGCCAGCTCACGAGGTCCTCAATACGAGCAGTACTTC	CASSRGPQYEQYF
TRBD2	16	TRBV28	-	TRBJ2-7	TGTGCCAGCAGTCCCTCTAGCGGGAGTCCCTCCTACGAGCAGTACTTC	CASSPSSGSPSYEQYF
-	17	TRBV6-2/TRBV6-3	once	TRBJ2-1	TGTGCCAGCAGTTGGCAGCGGGCCCAGGTCTCCTACAGTGAGCAGTTCTTC	CASSWQRAQVSYSEQFF
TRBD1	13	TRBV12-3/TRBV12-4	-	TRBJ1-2	TGTGCCAGCAGTTTGGGGACAGACTATGGCTACACCTTC	CASSLGTDYGYTF
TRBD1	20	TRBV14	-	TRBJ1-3	TGTGCCAGCAGCCAAGGCGGACAGGGCCACTTTGCGGACTCTGGAAACACCATATATTTT	CASSQGGQGHFADSGNTIYF
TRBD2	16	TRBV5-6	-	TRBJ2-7	TGTGCCAGCAGCAAACAGGGACTAGCGGATACCTACGAGCAGTACTTC	CASSKQGLADTYEQYF
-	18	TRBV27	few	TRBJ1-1	TGTGCCAGCTCAAAGAGAGTCTTGGAGGGCCTTTCGAACACTGAAGCTTTCTTT	CASSKRVLEGLSNTEAFF
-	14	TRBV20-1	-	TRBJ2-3	TGCAGTGCCAGTCGGTTGGAGGGGACAGATACGCAGTATTTT	CSASRLEGTDTQYF
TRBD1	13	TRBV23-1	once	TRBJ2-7	TGCGCCAGCAGTCCCCAGGGGGACTACGAGCAGTACTTC	CASSPQGDYEQYF
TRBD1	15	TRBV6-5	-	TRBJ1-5	TGTGCCAGCAGTTACTCGAGGGACAGAAATCAGCCCCAGCATTTT	CASSYSRDRNQPQHF
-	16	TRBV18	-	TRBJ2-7	TGTGCCAGCTCACCACCGGGTGGCGGCAGCTCCTACGAGCAGTACTTC	CASSPPGGGSSYEQYF
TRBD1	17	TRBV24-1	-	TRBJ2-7	TGTGCCACCAGTGATCCCCGGATGACAGGGCCCCCCTACGAGCAGTACTTC	CATSDPRMTGPPYEQYF
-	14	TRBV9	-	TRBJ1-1	TGTGCCAGCAGCGCCCGGGGGACCCCGGCTGAAGCTTTCTTT	CASSARGTPAEAFF
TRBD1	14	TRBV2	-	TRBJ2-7	TGTGCCAGCGCTCCGGGACAGGCCGCATACGAGCAGTACTTC	CASAPGQAAYEQYF
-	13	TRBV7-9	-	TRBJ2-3	TGTGCCAGCAGTCGAGGCCTTACAGATACGCAGTATTTT	CASSRGLTDTQYF
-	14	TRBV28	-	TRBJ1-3	TGTGCCAGCAGTGGCCTTTTGAGGGGAAACACCATATATTTT	CASSGLLRGNTIYF
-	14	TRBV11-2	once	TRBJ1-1	TGTGCCAGCAGCTTAGATCGGTCAGGTCCTGAAGCTTTCTTT	CASSLDRSGPEAFF
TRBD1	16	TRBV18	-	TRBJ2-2	TGTGCCAGCTCGTCCAGGTGGGACAGGAACACCGGGGAGCTGTTTTTT	CASSSRWDRNTGELFF
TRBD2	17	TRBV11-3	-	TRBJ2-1	TGTGCCAGCAGCCCCCTGGGGGGAGGGGACGGCTACAATGAGCAGTTCTTC	CASSPLGGGDGYNEQFF
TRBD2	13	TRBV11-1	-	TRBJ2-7	TGTGCCACCAGGACTAGCGGGAGCCACGAGCAGTACTTC	CATRTSGSHEQYF
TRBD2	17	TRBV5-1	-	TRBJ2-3	TGCGCCAGCAGCTTGGCCACCGGGACTAGCTCCACAGATACGCAGTATTTT	CASSLATGTSSTDTQYF
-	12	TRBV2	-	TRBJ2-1	TGTGCCAGCAGTCCAGGCCACAATGAGCAGTTCTTC	CASSPGHNEQFF
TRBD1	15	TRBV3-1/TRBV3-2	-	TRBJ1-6	TGTGCCAGCAGCTCCAGGGGGGCAAGGAATTCACCCCTCCACTTT	CASSSRGARNSPLHF
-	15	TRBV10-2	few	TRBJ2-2	TGCGCCAGCAGCGTGGACAGAGGCAACACCGGGGAGCTGTTTTTT	CASSVDRGNTGELFF
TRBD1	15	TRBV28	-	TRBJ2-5	TGTGCCAGCTCTACCACCCGGACAGGACCGGAGACCCAGTACTTC	CASSTTRTGPETQYF
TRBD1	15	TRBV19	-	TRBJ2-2	TGTGCCAGTAGATACAGGGGTCTGAACACCGGGGAGCTGTTTTTT	CASRYRGLNTGELFF
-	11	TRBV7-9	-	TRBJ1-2	TGTGCCAGCCCGCGGGGAGGGGGCTACACCTTC	CASPRGGGYTF
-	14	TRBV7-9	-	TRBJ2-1	TGTGCCAGCAGCCCCGAGCGGGTGGGCAATGAGCAGTTCTTC	CASSPERVGNEQFF
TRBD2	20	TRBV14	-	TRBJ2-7	TGTGCCAGCAGCCAAAGCTTTGGCGCTAGCGGGAGGGTCCGCTCCTACGAGCAGTACTTC	CASSQSFGASGRVRSYEQYF
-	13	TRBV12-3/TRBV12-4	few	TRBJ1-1	TGTGCCAGCAGTAGGGACGGGAGGACTGAAGCTTTCTTT	CASSRDGRTEAFF
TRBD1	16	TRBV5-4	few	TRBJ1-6	TGTGCCAGCAGCTTGAGCGGGACAGGGAACAATTCACCCCTCCACTTT	CASSLSGTGNNSPLHF
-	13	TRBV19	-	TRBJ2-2	TGTGCCAGTAGTATCTCGGGGACCGGGGAGCTGTTTTTT	CASSISGTGELFF
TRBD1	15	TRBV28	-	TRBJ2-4	TGTGCCAGCAGTTTCATCGGGACAGGCCTAAACATTCAGTACTTC	CASSFIGTGLNIQYF
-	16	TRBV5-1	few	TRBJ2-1	TGCGCCAGCAGCTTGGGGGCCACTCGAGGGCCCGATGAGCAGTTCTTC	CASSLGATRGPDEQFF
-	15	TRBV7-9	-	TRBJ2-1	TGTGCCAGCAGACTAGAAGCCCTTAGACAGGTGGGGCAGTTCTTC	CASRLEALRQVGQFF
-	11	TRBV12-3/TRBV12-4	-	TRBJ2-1	TGTGCCAGCGGGCCCCCGGATGAGCAGTTCTTC	CASGPPDEQFF
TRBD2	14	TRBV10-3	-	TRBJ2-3	TGTGCCATCAGTGCAGCGGGAGGTTCAGATACGCAGTATTTT	CAISAAGGSDTQYF
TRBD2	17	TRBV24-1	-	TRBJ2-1	TGTGCCACCAGTGGTGGACTAGCGGGAGGGAGACTTAATGAGCAGTTCTTC	CATSGGLAGGRLNEQFF
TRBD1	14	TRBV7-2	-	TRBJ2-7	TGTGCCAGCAGCTCGACAGGGAGCACCTACGAGCAGTACTTC	CASSSTGSTYEQYF
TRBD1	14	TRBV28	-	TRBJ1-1	TGTGCCAGCACCCTGACAGGGTTGAACACTGAAGCTTTCTTT	CASTLTGLNTEAFF
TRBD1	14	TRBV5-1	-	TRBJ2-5	TGCGCCAGCAGCTCAGGACAGGGCCAAGAGACCCAGTACTTC	CASSSGQGQETQYF
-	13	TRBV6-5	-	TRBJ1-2	TGTGCCAGCAGCAGACAGTCTAACTATGGCTACACCTTC	CASSRQSNYGYTF